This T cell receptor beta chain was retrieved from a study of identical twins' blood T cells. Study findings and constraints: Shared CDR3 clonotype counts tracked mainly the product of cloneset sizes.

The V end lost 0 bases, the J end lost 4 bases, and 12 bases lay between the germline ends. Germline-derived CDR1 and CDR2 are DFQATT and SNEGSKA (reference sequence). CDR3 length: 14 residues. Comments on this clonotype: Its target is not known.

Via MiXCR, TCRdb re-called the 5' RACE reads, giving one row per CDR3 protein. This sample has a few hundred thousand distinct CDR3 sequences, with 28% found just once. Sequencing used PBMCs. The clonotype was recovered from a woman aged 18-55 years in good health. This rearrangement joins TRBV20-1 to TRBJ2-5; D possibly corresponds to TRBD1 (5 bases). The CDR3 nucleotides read TGCAGTGCTAGAGATCTTGGGGCTAGAGAGACCCAGTACTTC. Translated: CSARDLGARETQYF.